This T cell receptor beta chain comes out of a study of early T cells in non-severe SARS-CoV-2 infection. This clonotype turned up a few times. TCRdb fed the 5' RACE reads into MiXCR, producing one record per CDR3 protein. The repertoire consists of tens of thousands of distinct CDR3 sequences, with around a tenth occurring once and the leading ten covering approximately 10%. CDR1 ENHRY and CDR2 SYGVKD come from the germline V gene. This CDR3 spans 16 amino acids. V lost 7 bases to trimming and J lost 6 bases; unmatched junction nucleotides: 16. Sequencing was done on a sample of whole blood. The TCR comes from an adult who was a healthcare worker with PCR-confirmed SARS-CoV-2 infection or an uninfected control (not recorded which). The gene calls are TRBV10-3 and TRBJ2-7, with 9 bases that match TRBD2. The CDR3 coding sequence is TGTGCCATCACCGAGTCAATTAGCGGGGGTTTACTCGAGCAGTACTTC. Protein product: CAITESISGGLLEQYF.